This is a list of T cell receptor beta chains from one sample in a study of T cells in Graves' hyperthyroidism and ophthalmopathy. TCRdb itself ran the multiplex PCR reads through MiXCR, one entry per CDR3 protein. The profile shows over 150,000 distinct CDR3 sequences, approximately 17% of them singletons. Sequenced: blood. All receptors come from a woman aged 50 to 60 with Graves' hyperthyroidism. CDR3s include the opening cysteine and the closing phenylalanine or tryptophan. The order of the fields is V gene, D gene, clone size, J gene, CDR3 DNA, CDR3 protein. A D gene is named only where the DNA matches it firmly. Size is omitted from some rows. Given values are once, few, many or a class for expanded clones.

v_call: TRBV20-1
d_call: NA
clone_size: few
j_call: TRBJ2-2
cdr3_nt: TGCAGTGCTATGGGCCTGACTGAGCTGTTTTTT
cdr3_aa: CSAMGLTELFF

v_call: TRBV19
d_call: NA
clone_size: few
j_call: TRBJ1-5
cdr3_nt: TGTGCCAGTAGTATCCAGGATAGCAATCAGCCCCAGCATTTT
cdr3_aa: CASSIQDSNQPQHF

v_call: TRBV27
d_call: NA
clone_size: many
j_call: TRBJ2-7
cdr3_nt: TGTGCCAGCAGTTTACTGCCAGGGCAAGAGCAGTACTTC
cdr3_aa: CASSLLPGQEQYF

v_call: TRBV6-1
d_call: NA
clone_size: many
j_call: TRBJ2-3
cdr3_nt: TGTGCCAGCAGTAGCAGTCTCTGGGGGCCGAAAGATACGCAGTATTTT
cdr3_aa: CASSSSLWGPKDTQYF

v_call: TRBV4-1
d_call: TRBD2
clone_size: NA
j_call: TRBJ2-3
cdr3_nt: TGCGCCAGCAGCCACGCTAGCGGGGGGGCAGATACGCAGTATTTT
cdr3_aa: CASSHASGGADTQYF

v_call: TRBV7-8
d_call: NA
clone_size: NA
j_call: TRBJ2-3
cdr3_nt: TGTGCCAGCAGTTTACTTCAGGAGCCCACAGATACGCAGTATTTT
cdr3_aa: CASSLLQEPTDTQYF

v_call: TRBV28
d_call: NA
clone_size: NA
j_call: TRBJ1-1
cdr3_nt: TGTGCCAGCAGCGAACAGGTGCGTCGCATTGAAGCTTTCTTT
cdr3_aa: CASSEQVRRIEAFF

v_call: TRBV4-3
d_call: TRBD1
clone_size: few
j_call: TRBJ1-2
cdr3_nt: TGCGCCAGCAGCCAAGATTTTACGGAGCAGGGGGCTGGCTATGGCTACACCTTC
cdr3_aa: CASSQDFTEQGAGYGYTF

v_call: TRBV19
d_call: TRBD1
clone_size: many
j_call: TRBJ1-2
cdr3_nt: TGTGCCAGTAGTGGGACAGGGGGCTATGGCTACACCTTC
cdr3_aa: CASSGTGGYGYTF

v_call: TRBV2
d_call: NA
clone_size: many
j_call: TRBJ1-1
cdr3_nt: TGTGCCAGCACCCGGGAGCTCACTGAAGCTTTCTTT
cdr3_aa: CASTRELTEAFF

v_call: TRBV7-9
d_call: NA
clone_size: many
j_call: TRBJ2-7
cdr3_nt: TGTGCCAGCAGGAGAGGGCTCCACTACGAGCAGTACTTC
cdr3_aa: CASRRGLHYEQYF

v_call: TRBV2
d_call: NA
clone_size: few
j_call: TRBJ1-2
cdr3_nt: TGTGCCAGCAGTGTGAGGGGAGCCAACTATGGCTACACCTTC
cdr3_aa: CASSVRGANYGYTF

v_call: TRBV19
d_call: NA
clone_size: many
j_call: TRBJ1-5
cdr3_nt: TGTGCCAGTAGTATGATGTTGGTGGGGAATCAGCCCCAGCATTTT
cdr3_aa: CASSMMLVGNQPQHF

v_call: TRBV19
d_call: NA
clone_size: NA
j_call: TRBJ1-1
cdr3_nt: TGTGCAAGTAGTATTGGTACGGGGAACACTGAAGCTTTCTTT
cdr3_aa: CASSIGTGNTEAFF

v_call: TRBV6-1
d_call: TRBD1
clone_size: many
j_call: TRBJ1-3
cdr3_nt: TGTGCCAGCAGTGGACAGGGTTGGGGAAACACCATATATTTT
cdr3_aa: CASSGQGWGNTIYF

v_call: TRBV19
d_call: TRBD1
clone_size: NA
j_call: TRBJ2-7
cdr3_nt: TGTGCCAGTAGTACTGGGTCCGGGACAGGGGAGTACGAGCAGTACTTC
cdr3_aa: CASSTGSGTGEYEQYF

v_call: TRBV20-1
d_call: NA
clone_size: many
j_call: TRBJ1-5
cdr3_nt: TGCAGTGCTAGCCCGGACGGAAGAAATCAGCCCCAGCATTTT
cdr3_aa: CSASPDGRNQPQHF

v_call: TRBV5-1
d_call: TRBD1
clone_size: few
j_call: TRBJ1-5
cdr3_nt: TGCGCCAACAGCTTGACAGGGGGCAACCAGCCCCAGCATTTT
cdr3_aa: CANSLTGGNQPQHF

v_call: TRBV20-1
d_call: TRBD2
clone_size: NA
j_call: TRBJ2-5
cdr3_nt: TGCAGTGCTAGAACTAGCGGGAGAGGGTTAGAGACCCAGTACTTC
cdr3_aa: CSARTSGRGLETQYF

v_call: TRBV9
d_call: TRBD2
clone_size: many
j_call: TRBJ2-1
cdr3_nt: TGTGCCAGCTCCGGGACTAGCGGGAATGAGCAGTTCTTC
cdr3_aa: CASSGTSGNEQFF

v_call: TRBV5-1
d_call: NA
clone_size: many
j_call: TRBJ1-5
cdr3_nt: TGCGCCAGCAGCTTGTCCGGTAGCGATCAGCCCCAGCATTTT
cdr3_aa: CASSLSGSDQPQHF

v_call: TRBV6-2/TRBV6-3
d_call: TRBD2
clone_size: NA
j_call: TRBJ2-5
cdr3_nt: TGTGCCAGCAGTCCGTTGACTAGCGGGGGGGAACAAGAGACCCAGTACTTC
cdr3_aa: CASSPLTSGGEQETQYF

v_call: TRBV12-3/TRBV12-4
d_call: NA
clone_size: many
j_call: TRBJ1-5
cdr3_nt: TGTGCCAGCAGTTTTTCAGGGAGTCGTCAGCCCCAGCATTTT
cdr3_aa: CASSFSGSRQPQHF